This T cell receptor beta chain was identified during a study of T cell responses to AZD1222 COVID-19 vaccine. Notes on this clone: Its antigen remains unknown.

Regarding the study as a whole: Vaccination with two AZD1222 doses was followed by a rise in Spike-specific TCR breadth and depth. Among spike-specific TCRs, nearly half reportedly target unmutated variant regions.

CDR1 LGHNA and CDR2 YSLEER come from the germline V gene. V lost 0 bases to trimming and J lost 0 bases, with 12 bases between them. CDR3 length: 18 amino acids. This table comes from immunoSEQ multiplex PCR, and its TCRdb copy is limited to in-frame clones, with some not included. The top ten hold 4% of the sample, which has about 140,000 clones, about 93% seen once. The receptor comes from an adult who received the AZD1222 COVID-19 vaccine. This sequence joins TRBV4-3 and TRBJ2-6, with D unresolved. Material: peripheral blood, obtained 28 days after the second AZD1222 dose. The CDR3 protein is CASSQDIRRNSGANVLTF. In DNA form, the CDR3 reads TGCGCCAGCAGCCAAGATATAAGACGGAACTCTGGGGCCAACGTCCTGACTTTC.